This passage covers 24 T cell receptor beta chains from one sample sequenced in a study of blood T cell repertoires in COVID-19. Assay: immunoSEQ multiplex PCR; the TCRdb copy retains only in-frame clones and omits some. The sample gives 120,000 or so clones, just under 90% of which show up once; around 2.1% is in the top ten. Sequenced: peripheral blood. Receptors were obtained from a woman aged 45-65 years with acute or convalescent COVID-19.

CDR3 protein: CASSITPGQGANYGYTF. CDR3 in DNA: TGTGCCAGTAGTATCACTCCGGGACAGGGAGCTAACTATGGCTACACCTTC. This chain uses TRBV19 with TRBJ1-2; 9 bases match TRBD1. CDR1 and CDR2 (germline): LNHDA, SQIVND (reference sequence). The V segment lost 3 bases and the J segment 0 bases; nucleotides outside the gene matches: 8. The length of the CDR3 is 17 residues.

The V gene is TRBV29-1, the J gene TRBJ2-7; possible D gene TRBD1, 5 bases. CDR1 and CDR2 from the germline V gene are SQVTM and ANQGSEA. V was trimmed by 7 bases and J by 0 bases, leaving 13 bases between them. CDR3 size: 13 residues. CDR3 sequence reads: CSAIRTSSYEQYF. The CDR3 nucleotides read TGCAGCGCCATCCGGACAAGCTCCTACGAGCAGTACTTC.

This chain uses TRBV24-1 with TRBJ2-3; 7 positions agree with TRBD2. J was trimmed by 1 base and V by 3 bases; bases with no gene match: 3. This CDR3 contains 15 residues. Per germline, CDR1 KGHDR and CDR2 SFDVKD. The CDR3 coding sequence is TGTGCCACCAGTGATCGAACTAGCGGCACAGATACGCAGTATTTT. Encoded protein: CATSDRTSGTDTQYF.

The gene calls are TRBV6-2 or TRBV6-3 and TRBJ1-2, with D tentatively TRBD1 (6 bases). The CDR3 contains 14 residues. The V gene lost 6 bases and the J gene lost 4 bases, with 15 bases spanning the gap. Per the germline V gene, CDR1 is MNHEY and CDR2 is SVGEGT. The CDR3 DNA reads as TGTGCCAGCAGCCACCGGACAGTAACCTATGGCTACACCTTC. It is translated as CASSHRTVTYGYTF.

This clone was detected only once. V is TRBV5-1 and J is TRBJ2-7, with 8 bases matching TRBD2. Per the germline V gene, CDR1 is SGHRS and CDR2 is YFSETQ. CDR3 length equals 16 residues. Trimming at V came to 0 bases and at J to 3 bases, leaving 8 bases not matched to a gene. The CDR3 DNA is TGCGCCAGCAGCTTGGGGGGACTAGTGGGGTACTACGAGCAGTACTTC. This translates into CASSLGGLVGYYEQYF.

The V call is TRBV19, the J call TRBJ2-7; perhaps TRBD2 as D (5 bases). The CDR3 runs to 15 residues. The germline V and J ends were trimmed by 1 base and 3 bases, with 13 bases remaining between them. Germline assignment: CDR1 LNHDA and CDR2 SQIVND (reference sequence). CDR3 sequence (DNA): TGTGCCAGTAGTATAGGCGGGTGGAAGAGCTACGAGCAGTACTTC. Encoded protein: CASSIGGWKSYEQYF.

This clone was picked up a small number of times. The chain employs TRBV19 and TRBJ1-4, with D tentatively TRBD1 (5 bases). Looked up from germline, CDR1 is LNHDA and CDR2 is SQIVND (reference sequence). The CDR3 is 15 residues long. V was trimmed by 2 bases and J by 6 bases, leaving 13 bases between them. The CDR3 here is CASSIFGGVDEKLFF. In nucleotides, the CDR3 is TGTGCCAGTAGTATATTCGGGGGGGTGGATGAAAAACTGTTTTTT.

The V and J genes are TRBV9 and TRBJ1-2, with D perhaps matching TRBD1 (5 bases). The CDR3 runs 15 residues. Germline V gives CDR1 SGDLS, CDR2 YYNGEE. Trimming took off 3 bases at V and 1 base at J, with 13 bases between the two ends. The CDR3 sequence is CASSEDPTVNYGYTF. CDR3 DNA: TGTGCCAGCAGCGAGGACCCGACAGTTAACTATGGCTACACCTTC. The full variable domain, completed using reference TRBV9 and TRBJ1-2, is DSGVTQTPKHLITATGQRVTLRCSPRSGDLSVYWYQQSLDQGLQFLIQYYNGEERAKGNILERFSAQQFPDLHSELNLSSLELGDSALYFCASSEDPTVNYGYTFGSGTRLTVV.

The genes are TRBV27 and TRBJ2-6; D ambiguous. There are 13 residues in the CDR3. The V end was cut by 5 bases, the J end by 4 bases, with 6 bases between. CDR1 and CDR2 (germline): MNHEY, SMNVEV (reference sequence). The CDR3 sequence: CASSEAGANVLTF. CDR3 DNA sequence: TGTGCCAGCAGTGAGGCGGGGGCCAACGTCCTGACTTTC. Combining the CDR3 with reference TRBV27 and TRBJ2-6 gives the whole variable domain EAQVTQNPRYLITVTGKKLTVTCSQNMNHEYMSWYRQDPGLGLRQIYYSMNVEVTDKGDVPEGYKVSRKEKRNFPLILESPSPNQTSLYFCASSEAGANVLTFGAGSRLTVL.

The chain recombines TRBV7-9 with TRBJ1-1; a weak D match, TRBD1 (5 bases). The V end lost 8 bases, the J end lost 3 bases, and 7 bases lay between the germline ends. This CDR3 is built from 11 residues. In germline, CDR1 is SEHNR, CDR2 FQNEAQ (reference sequence). The CDR3 bases are TGTGCCAGCCAAGGGGACACTGAAGCTTTCTTT. It specifies CASQGDTEAFF.

The chain uses TRBV7-6 and TRBJ2-1, with TRBD2 matching 11 bases. Per the germline V gene, CDR1 is SGHVS and CDR2 is FNYEAQ. V shed 6 bases and J 5 bases; nucleotides not matched to a gene: 9. The CDR3 is made up of 16 amino acids. The CDR3 nucleotides are TGTGCCAGCAGTTCAACTAGCGGGGGCAATAACAATGAGCAGTTCTTC. It translates to CASSSTSGGNNNEQFF.

This chain links TRBV29-1 with TRBJ2-7; 11 positions match TRBD1. Unmatched junction bases numbered 4, after V lost 8 bases and J lost 4 bases. In germline, CDR1 is SQVTM, CDR2 ANQGSEA. The CDR3 is 12 residues long. The CDR3 nucleotides are TGCAGCATCGGACAGGGGGCGTACGAGCAGTACTTC. This codes for CSIGQGAYEQYF.

V is TRBV7-2 and J is TRBJ1-2; 11 bases are shared with TRBD1. Germline V CDR1 and CDR2: SGHTA, FQGNSA. Losses at the gene ends were 1 base for V and 0 bases for J; bases not matched to a gene: 7. There are 18 residues in the CDR3. The DNA of the CDR3 is TGTGCCAGCAGCTTAGAGTGGACAGGGGGCCGGTCTAACTATGGCTACACCTTC. This gives the protein CASSLEWTGGRSNYGYTF.

J is TRBJ2-5 and V is TRBV29-1, with TRBD1 as a possible D gene (5 bases). Deletions cut 6 bases from V and 1 base from J, with 21 bases between. The CDR3 is 16 residues long. Per germline, CDR1 SQVTM and CDR2 ANQGSEA. CDR3 sequence reads: CSVLTFRQLPQETQYF. Here the CDR3 DNA reads TGCAGCGTCCTAACCTTTCGACAGCTCCCCCAAGAGACCCAGTACTTC.

The table lists this clone with a count of one. The chain recombines TRBV7-2 with TRBJ2-5; 8 bases match TRBD2. The CDR3 sequence is 15 residues long. V lost 6 bases, J lost 4 bases, and 10 bases stayed unmatched. CDR1 and CDR2 (germline): SGHTA, FQGNSA. The CDR3 coding sequence is TGTGCCAGCAGTCCCACGGGGGGGCGGGCAGAGACCCAGTACTTC. It translates to CASSPTGGRAETQYF.

V and J are TRBV27 and TRBJ2-3; 9 bases align to TRBD1. The V and J ends lost 3 bases and 2 bases, in that order; junction bases with no gene match: 3. Germline CDR1 is MNHEY and CDR2 is SMNVEV (reference sequence). CDR3 length: 15 amino acids. The CDR3 loop reads CASSLGQGHTDTQYF. The CDR3 DNA reads TGTGCCAGCAGTTTGGGACAGGGCCACACAGATACGCAGTATTTT.

J is TRBJ2-4 and V is TRBV7-2; 11 bases are a match to TRBD2. CDR1 and CDR2 (germline): SGHTA, FQGNSA. The CDR3 is made up of 16 amino acids. The V gene end was trimmed by 1 base and the J gene end by 5 bases; junction bases not matched to a gene: 4. CDR3 DNA sequence: TGTGCCAGCAGCTTAGTTAGCGGGAGGGACGAAAACATTCAGTACTTC. Amino acids: CASSLVSGRDENIQYF.

The V gene is TRBV12-3 or TRBV12-4, the J gene TRBJ1-2; no definite D call. The CDR3 length is 13 residues. Trimming left V 5 bases short and J 9 bases short, with 16 bases between. The CDR3 DNA reads TGTGCCAGCAGTCCAGACTCCGGGGAGAGCTACACCTTC. It specifies CASSPDSGESYTF.

The chain has TRBV6-5 and TRBJ2-3, with 11 bases aligning to TRBD2. Germline CDR1 and CDR2: MNHEY and SVGAGI. The CDR3 sequence is 15 residues long. V lost 6 bases to trimming and J lost 4 bases; unmatched junction nucleotides: 6. CDR3 nucleotides: TGTGCCAGCAGCTTTAGCGGGAGGGCCCCAGATACGCAGTATTTT. The encoded protein is CASSFSGRAPDTQYF.

The J gene is TRBJ2-5, the V gene TRBV5-4, with 11 bases that match TRBD2. J lost 4 bases, V lost 4 bases, and 6 bases had no gene match. CDR1 is SGHNT and CDR2 is YYREEE in the germline V gene (reference sequence). CDR3 length: 15 amino acids. CDR3 sequence reads: CASSRRLAGTETQYF. CDR3 coding DNA: TGTGCCAGCAGCCGTAGACTAGCGGGAACAGAGACCCAGTACTTC.

The chain joins TRBV30 to TRBJ2-7; D might be TRBD1 (5 bases). The CDR3 length is 17 residues. V was clipped by 1 base and J by 3 bases, with 22 bases between them. Germline values: CDR1 GTSNPN, CDR2 SVGIG (reference sequence). The CDR3 reads CAWSGSPTRQSGYEQYF. In DNA, the CDR3 is TGTGCCTGGAGTGGGTCCCCCACTCGACAGTCGGGCTACGAGCAGTACTTC.

V gene TRBV7-2 combines with J gene TRBJ2-7, with 9 bases matching TRBD2. Trimming cost V 3 bases and J 2 bases; bases outside gene matches: 8. Germline CDR1 is SGHTA and CDR2 is FQGNSA. CDR3 size: 16 residues. CDR3 bases: TGTGCCAGCAGCTTCTCGGCGAGCGGGGGGACCTACGAGCAGTACTTC. Translating gives CASSFSASGGTYEQYF.

The chain recombines TRBV6-5 with TRBJ1-2, with TRBD1 as a possible D gene (6 bases). V dropped 0 bases and J dropped 7 bases, with 15 bases sitting between them. Germline V CDR1 and CDR2: MNHEY, SVGAGI. The CDR3 totals 15 residues. CDR3: CASSYSDRPLVGYTF. Written as DNA, the CDR3 is TGTGCCAGCAGTTACTCGGACAGACCTCTGGTTGGCTACACCTTC.

V and J are TRBV7-6 and TRBJ1-4, with D unclear. Germline-derived CDR1 and CDR2 are SGHVS and FNYEAQ. Trimming took 5 bases from V and 0 from J, leaving 10 bases between them. The CDR3 sequence is 15 residues long. Written as DNA, the CDR3 is TGTGCCAGCAGCCAAACAGATGCAACTAATGAAAAACTGTTTTTT. It translates to CASSQTDATNEKLFF. The full variable domain, with the rest looked up from reference TRBV7-6 and TRBJ1-4, is GAGVSQSPRYKVTKRGQDVALRCDPISGHVSLYWYRQALGQGPEFLTYFNYEAQQDKSGLPNDRFSAERPEGSISTLTIQRTEQRDSAMYRCASSQTDATNEKLFFGSGTQLSVL.